Presented here are 31 T cell receptor beta chains from one specimen sequenced in a study of blood T cells in healthy people across ages. It was with a sample-barcoded 5' primer and a J-beta primer mix that a second PCR of roughly 6 to 12 cycles was run. From the 5' RACE reads, TCRdb called clonotypes with MiXCR, one entry per CDR3 protein. The table records hundreds of thousands of distinct CDR3 sequences, approximately 25% of them present only once. In addition, the sample was reused for a study of T cells of mothers and their children.

The specimen was blood. Receptors were obtained from a boy between 10 and 17 years old in good health.

V usage is TRBV7-2 and J usage is TRBJ2-5, with TRBD2 matching over 10 bases. CDR1 is SGHTA and CDR2 is FQGNSA in the germline V gene. V shed 7 bases and J 5 bases; nucleotides not matched to a gene: 7. The CDR3 runs to 14 residues. The CDR3 DNA is TGTGCCAGCACCTCACCGGGACTAGCGGAGACCCAGTACTTC. Amino acid sequence: CASTSPGLAETQYF.

This clonotype was seen at least ten times. V usage is TRBV5-1 and J usage is TRBJ2-1; D perhaps matches TRBD1 (6 bases). Trimming stripped 0 bases from V and 4 bases from J, with 11 bases between. Germline loops: CDR1 SGHRS, CDR2 YFSETQ. CDR3 size: 15 residues. The CDR3 loop is CASSLDGQLYNEQFF. The CDR3 DNA follows: TGCGCCAGCAGCTTGGACGGACAGCTATACAATGAGCAGTTCTTC.

The rearrangement joins TRBV24-1 to TRBJ2-2, with D perhaps matching TRBD1 (6 bases). Germline lookup yields CDR1 KGHDR and CDR2 SFDVKD. V shed 3 bases and J shed 6 bases, with 25 bases lying between them. This CDR3 comprises 19 residues. The DNA of the CDR3 is TGTGCCACCAGTGATACAGTTATCCGGGACACCTCAAGACCCGGGGAGCTGTTTTTT. Translation: CATSDTVIRDTSRPGELFF.

This sequence joins TRBV7-9 and TRBJ2-5; weak D call: TRBD1 (5 bases). Germline V CDR1 and CDR2: SEHNR, FQNEAQ (reference sequence). The V gene lost 3 bases and the J gene lost 4 bases, with 12 bases spanning the gap. The CDR3 extends over 14 amino acids. The DNA for the CDR3 is TGTGCCAGCAGCTTCCCAGGGCAGGGAGAGACCCAGTACTTC. Translating it yields CASSFPGQGETQYF.

This clonotype was counted a few times. The V and J genes are TRBV15 and TRBJ1-1, with 7 positions matching TRBD1. The CDR3 runs 17 residues. V gave up 4 bases and J gave up 2 bases; unmatched junction bases: 13. The germline V gene encodes CDR1 LNHNV and CDR2 YYDKDF (reference sequence). The CDR3 reads CATSNLGDSLQNTEAFF. CDR3 nucleotide sequence: TGTGCCACCAGCAACCTGGGGGACAGCTTACAAAACACTGAAGCTTTCTTT.

The chain recombines TRBV5-1 with TRBJ2-1; 8 bases agree with TRBD2. The CDR3 extends over 15 amino acids. Germline trimming cut 0 bases from V and 5 bases from J; bases unmatched to any gene: 4. CDR1 is SGHRS and CDR2 is YFSETQ in the germline V gene. CDR3 in amino acids: CASSLVREGHNEQFF. Written as DNA, the CDR3 is TGCGCCAGCAGCTTGGTACGGGAGGGCCACAATGAGCAGTTCTTC.

A few counts support this clonotype. A read error may account for a junction end that differs from germline. CDR3 sequence (DNA): TGTGCCTGCAGAGAGGGGACTAGCGGGACATACGAGCAGTACTTC. Its protein product is CACREGTSGTYEQYF. The chain joins TRBV2 to TRBJ2-5; 13 nucleotides line up with TRBD2. The J call is in doubt because the DNA end fits TRBJ2-7 better. The germline V gene has CDR1 SNHLY and CDR2 FYNNEI. CDR3 length: 15 amino acids.

The sample holds one count of this clonotype. The gene calls are TRBV12-5 and TRBJ1-1; the D gene is possibly TRBD1 (5 bases). Germline V gene lookup returns CDR1 LGHNT and CDR2 FRNRAP. Trimming stripped 7 bases from V and 3 bases from J, with 15 bases between. There are 14 residues in the CDR3. The CDR3 reads CASALTEGDTEAFF. The CDR3, as DNA: TGTGCTAGTGCCCTCACGGAAGGGGACACTGAAGCTTTCTTT.

This clonotype has a handful of counts. The CDR3 region has the DNA TGTGCCAGCAGCTTCAGACTAGCGGGAGATACGCAGTATTTT. Translating gives CASSFRLAGDTQYF. The chain combines TRBV7-3 with TRBJ2-3, with TRBD2 matching 10 bases. After removal of 3 bases from V and 5 bases from J, the junction contained 2 bases not matched to a gene. In germline, CDR1 is SGHTA, CDR2 FQGTGA. This CDR3 is 14 amino acids long.

This clonotype was counted a few times. The J gene is TRBJ2-1, the V gene TRBV20-1; 7 nucleotides agree with TRBD2. The germline CDR1 and CDR2 sequences are DFQATT and SNEGSKA (reference sequence). V was clipped by 6 bases and J by 2 bases; unmatched bases: 7. This CDR3 has 14 residues. The chain's CDR3 is CSARLAGAYNEQFF. CDR3 sequence (DNA): TGCAGTGCACGACTAGCAGGCGCCTACAATGAGCAGTTCTTC.

This clonotype was detected only a few times. The V and J genes are TRBV21-1 and TRBJ1-1; no check of the table's D call, TRBD1, against the DNA was made. TRBV21-1 is a documented pseudogene. The CDR3 has 16 residues. The CDR3 here is CASSKGVGTGDTEAFF. As DNA, the CDR3 is TGTGCCAGCAGCAAGGGGGTAGGGACAGGCGACACTGAAGCTTTCTTT.

This chain links TRBV28 with TRBJ2-4, with 14 bases aligning to TRBD2. There are 14 residues in the CDR3. Germline CDR1 and CDR2: MDHEN and SYDVKM. The V segment lost 8 bases and the J segment 15 bases; nucleotides outside the gene matches: 12. The CDR3 region is CASSWGLAGAEGYF. For the CDR3, the DNA is TGTGCCAGCTCATGGGGACTAGCGGGAGCCGAGGGGTACTTC. Filled out from reference TRBV28 and TRBJ2-4, the complete variable domain reads DVKVTQSSRYLVKRTGEKVFLECVQDMDHENMFWYRQDPGLGLRLIYFSYDVKMKEKGDIPEGYSVSREKKERFSLILESASTNQTSMYLCASSWGLAGAEGYFGAGTRLSVL.

V is TRBV28 and J is TRBJ1-2; 7 positions match TRBD1. CDR1 and CDR2 (germline): MDHEN, SYDVKM. CDR3 length: 14 amino acids. The V segment lost 4 bases and the J segment 3 bases; nucleotides outside the gene matches: 5. The CDR3 DNA reads TGTGCCAGCAGTTCGGCTACAGGGGACTATGGCTACACCTTC. Protein product: CASSSATGDYGYTF.

This clonotype was seen more than once but under ten times. A junction boundary mismatches the germline segment, possibly from a read error. V usage is TRBV28 and J usage is TRBJ2-3; no reliable D call. The CDR3 length is 17 residues. Germline CDR1 reads MDHEN; CDR2 reads SYDVKM. The CDR3 DNA reads as TGTGCCGGCAGTCAATCCTCCGGACCAACTTACACAGATACGCAGTATTTT. This sequence encodes CAGSQSSGPTYTDTQYF.

CDR3 sequence: CASSQATSGEVGELFF. Written as DNA, the CDR3 is TGCGCCAGCAGCCAAGCGACTAGCGGGGAAGTGGGGGAGCTGTTTTTT. The rearrangement uses TRBV4-3 and TRBJ2-2; 11 nucleotides match TRBD2. CDR1 LGHNA and CDR2 YSLEER come from the germline V gene. The CDR3 length is 16 residues. Losses at the gene ends were 1 base for V and 8 bases for J; bases not matched to a gene: 6.

The chain combines TRBV20-1 with TRBJ2-3; D gene ambiguous. V lost 3 bases to trimming and J lost 4 bases, with 2 bases between them. CDR3 size: 10 residues. Looked up from germline, CDR1 is DFQATT and CDR2 is SNEGSKA (reference sequence). The CDR3 nucleotides are TGCAGTGCTAGTCCAGATACGCAGTATTTT. This codes for CSASPDTQYF.

This chain uses TRBV9 with TRBJ1-4; 9 bases agree with TRBD1. This CDR3 has 15 residues. The V and J ends lost 4 bases and 6 bases, in that order; junction bases with no gene match: 7. Germline-derived CDR1 and CDR2 are SGDLS and YYNGEE. The CDR3 bases are TGTGCCAGCAGCTCCCGGACAGGGGTTTATGAAAAACTGTTTTTT. Translated: CASSSRTGVYEKLFF.

CDR3 DNA: TGCAGTGCTAGATCTGAGGTTTGGGCAGATACGCAGTATTTT. As protein: CSARSEVWADTQYF. This chain connects TRBV20-1 to TRBJ2-3, with D hard to call. Germline CDR1 is DFQATT and CDR2 is SNEGSKA (reference sequence). The ends were cut back, 2 bases at V and 4 bases at J, with 13 bases in the middle. The CDR3 sequence is 14 residues long.

The gene calls are TRBV11-3 and TRBJ2-7; TRBD1 matches 7 bases. V lost 3 bases and J lost 3; bases outside the gene matches: 11. Per germline, CDR1 SGHNT and CDR2 YENEEA. This CDR3 contains 16 residues. Written as DNA, the CDR3 is TGTGCCAGCAGCTTGGGGACCGGGACAGAGAACTACGAGCAGTACTTC. Its protein is CASSLGTGTENYEQYF.

This clonotype was seen a few times. The chain recombines TRBV29-1 with TRBJ2-7; 7 positions match TRBD1. The CDR3 consists of 14 residues. CDR1 and CDR2 (germline): SQVTM, ANQGSEA. V was pared by 6 bases and J by 1 base, with 9 bases of the junction left unmatched. CDR3 sequence (DNA): TGCAGCGTAGAGGTTGGGACAGAATCCTACGAGCAGTACTTC. Encoded protein: CSVEVGTESYEQYF.

This clonotype was picked up a small number of times. This chain's CDR3 is CASSLVLRDGHSYNEQFF. The CDR3 DNA sequence: TGTGCCAGCAGCTTAGTACTCCGGGACGGACACTCCTACAATGAGCAGTTCTTC. This chain links TRBV7-9 with TRBJ2-1, with D perhaps TRBD1 or TRBD2 (5 bases each). CDR1 is SEHNR, CDR2 FQNEAQ, per germline (reference sequence). Between the trimmed V and J ends, which lost 1 base and 0 bases, there was a span of 16 bases. The CDR3 is 18 amino acids.

This clonotype came up many times. The DNA for the CDR3 is TGTGCCAGCAGCCGACAGGGGGCAGAGACCCAGTACTTC. Amino acid sequence: CASSRQGAETQYF. V usage is TRBV3-1 and J usage is TRBJ2-5; 10 positions match TRBD1. The CDR3 sequence is 13 residues long. With V trimmed by 4 bases and J by 4 bases, 0 bases remained unmatched. Germline V lookup: CDR1 LGHDT, CDR2 YNNKEL (reference sequence).

In this sample, this clonotype turned up a few times. V usage is TRBV7-2 and J usage is TRBJ2-3, with a weak D call TRBD2 (6 bases). The CDR3 consists of 14 residues. V lost 1 base and J 10 bases, leaving 15 bases between the germline ends. Germline V gene sequence: CDR1 SGHTA, CDR2 FQGNSA. CDR3 sequence: CASSLGSGPSSQYF. The DNA of the CDR3 is TGTGCCAGCAGCTTAGGAAGCGGGCCTTCATCGCAGTATTTT.

Only a few counts were recorded for this clonotype. The J gene is TRBJ1-5, the V gene TRBV6-6, with 11 bases identical to TRBD1. CDR3 length: 13 amino acids. V gave up 6 bases and J gave up 9 bases; unmatched junction bases: 4. In germline, CDR1 is MNHNY, CDR2 SVGAGI (reference sequence). The CDR3 spells CASRLDRGPPQHF. The CDR3 nucleotides read TGTGCCAGCAGACTGGACAGGGGGCCGCCCCAGCATTTT.

The chain is built from TRBV7-9 and TRBJ2-5; D is tentatively TRBD1 or TRBD2 (5 bases each). The J call may be faulty, since TRBJ2-1 better matches the DNA end. Per germline, CDR1 SEHNR and CDR2 FQNEAQ (reference sequence). The CDR3 has 17 amino acids. CDR3 sequence reads: CASSLGLQGESFYEQFF. CDR3 sequence (DNA): TGTGCCAGCAGCTTGGGATTGCAGGGAGAAAGTTTCTATGAGCAGTTCTTC.

V gene TRBV6-2 or TRBV6-3 combines with J gene TRBJ2-5, with TRBD1 identical over 8 bases. The germline V gene has CDR1 MNHEY and CDR2 SVGEGT. V shed 6 bases and J 2 bases; nucleotides not matched to a gene: 5. The CDR3 is 14 amino acids. CDR3 region: CASRATGVQETQYF. Written as DNA, the CDR3 is TGTGCCAGCAGGGCGACAGGGGTTCAAGAGACCCAGTACTTC.

This clonotype came up a few times. The chain uses TRBV7-9 and TRBJ2-7, with 7 bases identical to TRBD1. This CDR3 is built from 14 residues. V lost 5 bases and J lost 1; bases outside the gene matches: 5. Per germline, CDR1 SEHNR and CDR2 FQNEAQ (reference sequence). CDR3 sequence (DNA): TGTGCCAGCAGCGCACGGGACAGTTCCTACGAGCAGTACTTC. The encoded protein is CASSARDSSYEQYF.

This clonotype was seen more than once but under ten times. The J gene is TRBJ2-4, the V gene TRBV25-1; D is uncertain. The germline gives CDR1 MGHDK, CDR2 SYGVNS. V lost 2 bases and J lost 6, with 5 bases in between. CDR3 length equals 12 residues. CDR3 region: CASSETINIQYF. The CDR3, as DNA: TGTGCCAGCAGTGAAACGATAAACATTCAGTACTTC.

Only a few counts were recorded for this clonotype. This chain uses TRBV29-1 with TRBJ2-7; 11 bases map to TRBD2. Trimming cost V 6 bases and J 4 bases; bases outside gene matches: 5. The CDR3 has 13 amino acids. Germline V lookup: CDR1 SQVTM, CDR2 ANQGSEA. CDR3 coding DNA: TGCAGCGTCGTAACTAGCGGGAGTTACGAGCAGTACTTC. Translated, it gives CSVVTSGSYEQYF.

The chain has TRBV7-9 and TRBJ1-5, with D perhaps matching TRBD1 (5 bases). V lost 8 bases and J 2 bases, leaving 10 bases between the germline ends. Per germline, CDR1 SEHNR and CDR2 FQNEAQ (reference sequence). This CDR3 is 13 amino acids long. CDR3 residues: CASGAGGNQPQHF. Written as DNA, the CDR3 is TGTGCCAGCGGGGCGGGGGGCAATCAGCCCCAGCATTTT.

This rearrangement joins TRBV15 to TRBJ2-3, with 7 bases identical to TRBD2. The CDR3 consists of 19 residues. V lost 2 bases to trimming and J lost 0 bases; unmatched junction nucleotides: 14. Germline lookup yields CDR1 LNHNV and CDR2 YYDKDF (reference sequence). CDR3 sequence reads: CATSRSYGRSGTSTDTQYF. CDR3 DNA sequence: TGTGCCACCAGCAGATCCTATGGTCGGAGCGGGACTAGCACAGATACGCAGTATTTT.